Each of the 17 T cell receptor beta chains below was sequenced from the same sample in a study of CD8+ T cells in alopecia areata. TCR sequencing used cDNA made by reverse transcription of extracted RNA. The assay was immunoSEQ multiplex PCR, and TCRdb's table has in-frame clones only and misses some. The repertoire includes more than 90,000 clones, under 60% of them detected once, and 9% to 15% sits in the top ten. Treatment of the sample: oral pan-JAK inhibitor, 5-10 mg twice daily. Sequencing used CD8+ T cells sorted from blood, obtained at week 24, from a patient treated with tofacitinib. Every receptor here comes from a human donor with alopecia areata.

The chain carries TRBV11-2 and TRBJ1-1; TRBD1 might be the D (5 bases). Germline CDR1 and CDR2: SGHAT and FQNNGV. Trimming removed 5 bases at V and 6 bases at J, with 16 bases between. The CDR3 length is 14 residues. Here the CDR3 reads CASSGSEGAPEAFF. The CDR3 DNA is TGTGCCAGCAGCGGTTCCGAAGGGGCCCCTGAAGCTTTCTTT.

The V gene is TRBV15, the J gene TRBJ2-7; TRBD1 agrees at 11 bases. Germline CDR1 and CDR2: LNHNV and YYDKDF (reference sequence). This CDR3 region has 16 residues. With V trimmed by 5 bases and J by 3 bases, 9 bases remained unmatched. CDR3: CATSSRTGTGGYEQYF. In DNA, the CDR3 is TGTGCCACCAGCTCGAGGACCGGGACAGGGGGCTACGAGCAGTACTTC. Variable domain in full (rest from reference TRBV15 and TRBJ2-7): DAMVIQNPRYQVTQFGKPVTLSCSQTLNHNVMYWYQQKSSQAPKLLFHYYDKDFNNEADTPDNFQSRRPNTSFCFLDIRSPGLGDTAMYLCATSSRTGTGGYEQYFGPGTRLTVT.

V is TRBV7-9 and J is TRBJ1-4; D not certain. Germline V lookup: CDR1 SEHNR, CDR2 FQNEAQ (reference sequence). Trimming left V 5 bases short and J 14 bases short, with 15 bases between. The CDR3 contains 12 residues. The CDR3 spells CASSPNLEGLFF. The CDR3 DNA sequence: TGTGCCAGCAGCCCAAACCTGGAAGGGCTGTTTTTT.

V and J are TRBV5-1 and TRBJ1-2; D gene ambiguous. The V gene's germline CDR1 is SGHRS and CDR2 YFSETQ. Trimming pared 4 bases from V and 2 bases from J, leaving 21 bases between. The CDR3 contains 17 residues. CDR3 nucleotides: TGCGCCAGCAGCCGCCTCCGGCGGAGGACGGCGAACTATGGCTACACCTTC. Translated, it gives CASSRLRRRTANYGYTF.

The gene calls are TRBV29-1 and TRBJ2-7; possible D gene TRBD2, 6 bases. Germline loops: CDR1 SQVTM, CDR2 ANQGSEA. The CDR3 contains 13 residues. Trimming cost V 5 bases and J 1 base, with 12 bases left between them. The CDR3 coding sequence is TGCAGCGTTTACGGGGGTCGGTCCTACGAGCAGTACTTC. This gives the protein CSVYGGRSYEQYF.

The chain couples TRBV12-5 to TRBJ2-1, with TRBD2 matching 10 bases. V gave up 10 bases and J gave up 4 bases; unmatched junction bases: 10. The CDR3 spans 15 residues. Germline loops: CDR1 LGHNT, CDR2 FRNRAP. The CDR3 DNA is TGTGCTACCGGGGCTAGCGGGGGCAGTTACAATGAGCAGTTCTTC. Its protein product is CATGASGGSYNEQFF.

The CDR3 region is CASSPSTGDEQYF. The CDR3 nucleotides read TGTGCCAGCAGTCCTTCAACCGGGGACGAGCAGTACTTC. The V and J genes are TRBV25-1 and TRBJ2-7; a possible D gene is TRBD2 (5 bases). The CDR3 is made up of 13 amino acids. Trimming removed 5 bases at V and 5 bases at J, with 13 bases between. Germline loops: CDR1 MGHDK, CDR2 SYGVNS.

A single count supports this clone. V is TRBV6-5 and J is TRBJ2-1, with D perhaps TRBD1 (5 bases). The germline CDR1 and CDR2 sequences are MNHEY and SVGAGI. The CDR3 is 12 amino acids. V gave up 8 bases and J gave up 5 bases, with 10 bases separating them. The CDR3 coding sequence is TGTGCCAGCGGATTAGGGGACAATGAGCAGTTCTTC. Translating gives CASGLGDNEQFF.

The chain joins TRBV27 to TRBJ1-5; a weak D match, TRBD1 (6 bases). This CDR3 contains 15 residues. The V end lost 2 bases, the J end lost 2 bases, and 10 bases lay between the germline ends. Germline CDR1 and CDR2: MNHEY and SMNVEV (reference sequence). The CDR3 region has the DNA TGTGCCAGCAGTTTAAACAGGGCGGGCAATCAGCCCCAGCATTTT. Amino acid sequence: CASSLNRAGNQPQHF.

The J gene is TRBJ2-1, the V gene TRBV27; TRBD2 aligns across 9 bases. From germline, CDR1 is MNHEY and CDR2 SMNVEV (reference sequence). With 5 bases clipped from V and 4 bases from J, the junction kept 6 bases outside the gene matches. The CDR3 length is 15 residues. The CDR3, as DNA: TGTGCCAGCAGTGCGGGGGGGCCGGAGTACAATGAGCAGTTCTTC. It specifies CASSAGGPEYNEQFF.

The J gene is TRBJ2-1, the V gene TRBV30; 7 bases are shared with TRBD2. Per the germline V gene, CDR1 is GTSNPN and CDR2 is SVGIG (reference sequence). The V and J ends lost 0 bases and 5 bases, in that order; junction bases with no gene match: 7. CDR3 length: 15 amino acids. The CDR3 region is CAWSVMSGADNEQFF. The DNA for the CDR3 is TGTGCCTGGAGTGTAATGAGCGGGGCGGACAATGAGCAGTTCTTC.

This clone was counted between two and nine times. The chain recombines TRBV5-6 with TRBJ1-5, with 8 positions matching TRBD1. The CDR3 is 14 residues long. CDR1 SGHDT and CDR2 YYEEEE come from the germline V gene. The junction had 1 base not matched to a gene; V was cut back by 0 bases and J by 5 bases. CDR3: CASSLGTGYQPQHF. For the CDR3, the DNA is TGTGCCAGCAGCTTGGGGACAGGGTATCAGCCCCAGCATTTT.

This chain joins TRBV27 and TRBJ1-6; D is ambiguous. There are 13 residues in the CDR3. Germline-derived CDR1 and CDR2 are MNHEY and SMNVEV (reference sequence). V lost 8 bases and J lost 13, with 18 bases in between. Here the CDR3 DNA reads TGTGCCAGCTCCTTTGGTACAGCCTGGCCCCTCCACTTT. Protein product: CASSFGTAWPLHF.

The rearrangement links TRBV6-6 to TRBJ1-1; D is possibly TRBD1 (6 bases). The CDR3 totals 15 residues. The V gene lost 6 bases and the J gene lost 3 bases, with 17 bases spanning the gap. Per the germline V gene, CDR1 is MNHNY and CDR2 is SVGAGI (reference sequence). CDR3 loop: CASSKTQYRDTEAFF. The DNA for the CDR3 is TGTGCCAGCAGCAAAACCCAATACAGGGACACTGAAGCTTTCTTT.

V is TRBV9 and J is TRBJ1-4; a weak D match, TRBD1 (5 bases). V lost 3 bases to trimming and J lost 5 bases, with 17 bases between them. The germline V gene encodes CDR1 SGDLS and CDR2 YYNGEE. This CDR3 spans 16 amino acids. The CDR3 is CASSANPGLPNEKLFF. The CDR3, as DNA: TGTGCCAGCAGCGCCAACCCGGGACTGCCGAATGAAAAACTGTTTTTT.

The chain joins TRBV29-1 to TRBJ1-2, with D perhaps TRBD1 (6 bases). This CDR3 has 12 residues. CDR1 SQVTM and CDR2 ANQGSEA come from the germline V gene. Trimming took off 5 bases at V and 2 bases at J, with 9 bases between the two ends. As DNA, the CDR3 is TGCAGCGTTAAAACAGGGAACTATGGCTACACCTTC. Protein: CSVKTGNYGYTF.

This clone was detected many times. This rearrangement joins TRBV11-2 to TRBJ1-2, with a tentative D call TRBD1 (5 bases). The CDR3 has 13 amino acids. The V end lost 5 bases, the J end lost 3 bases, and 10 bases lay between the germline ends. Germline V gene sequence: CDR1 SGHAT, CDR2 FQNNGV. CDR3 sequence (DNA): TGTGCCAGCAGCCCCGGGACGGACTATGGCTACACCTTC. This translates into CASSPGTDYGYTF.